These 10 T cell receptor beta chains came from one sample sequenced in a study of blood T cell repertoires in COVID-19. Method: immunoSEQ multiplex PCR; TCRdb's copy keeps in-frame clones and lacks some. The sample comprises over 90,000 clones, 81% of which are singletons, and roughly 4.8% rests with the top ten. The sample comprised peripheral blood. The receptors were gathered from a man of 80 years or more with COVID-19, enrolled during active disease.

The chain combines TRBV5-4 with TRBJ2-7; 12 bases map to TRBD2. This CDR3 spans 14 amino acids. Germline CDR1 is SGHNT and CDR2 is YYREEE (reference sequence). The J segment lost 3 bases and the V segment lost 4 bases, leaving 2 bases of the junction unmatched. CDR3 residues: CASSRGLAGYEQYF. Written as DNA, the CDR3 is TGTGCCAGCAGCAGGGGACTAGCGGGCTACGAGCAGTACTTC.

V is TRBV11-2 and J is TRBJ2-3; possibly TRBD2 for D (6 bases). CDR3 size: 15 residues. From germline, CDR1 is SGHAT and CDR2 FQNNGV. V gave up 4 bases and J gave up 2 bases, with 13 bases separating them. CDR3: CASSSLAAFTDTQYF. The CDR3 nucleotides are TGTGCCAGCAGCTCCTTAGCGGCCTTCACAGATACGCAGTATTTT.

This sequence joins TRBV27 and TRBJ1-2; TRBD1 aligns across 7 bases. The CDR3 length is 14 residues. Germline values: CDR1 MNHEY, CDR2 SMNVEV (reference sequence). Trimming took 6 bases from V and 4 from J; bases not matched to a gene: 8. CDR3 loop: CASRSYRGGYGYTF. CDR3 DNA sequence: TGTGCCAGCAGATCCTACAGGGGTGGCTATGGCTACACCTTC.

J is TRBJ2-1 and V is TRBV6-2 or TRBV6-3; 8 nucleotides line up with TRBD1. The CDR3 consists of 14 residues. Germline CDR1 MNHEY, CDR2 SVGEGT. With V trimmed by 6 bases and J by 7 bases, 8 bases remained unmatched. The CDR3 sequence: CASSGQGLGNEQFF. The CDR3 bases are TGTGCCAGCAGCGGACAGGGTCTGGGGAATGAGCAGTTCTTC.

The chain uses TRBV4-3 and TRBJ1-3, with D possibly being TRBD1 (6 bases). There are 14 residues in the CDR3. Germline CDR1 is LGHNA and CDR2 is YSLEER. Trimming took 4 bases from V and 1 from J, leaving 8 bases between them. The CDR3, as DNA: TGCGCCAGCAGCCGCGGACAGTCTGGAAACACCATATATTTT. Translating gives CASSRGQSGNTIYF.

V and J are TRBV28 and TRBJ1-1; D gene ambiguous. Germline V gene lookup returns CDR1 MDHEN and CDR2 SYDVKM. The CDR3 runs to 12 residues. V lost 3 bases and J lost 5, with 7 bases in between. The CDR3 bases are TGTGCCAGCAGTTTGATGAGGACTGAAGCTTTCTTT. This codes for CASSLMRTEAFF.

CDR3 DNA sequence: TGTGCCAGCAGTTATGAGTATGAGAATTCACCCCTCCACTTT. Translating it yields CASSYEYENSPLHF. The gene calls are TRBV6-2 or TRBV6-3 and TRBJ1-6; D gene uncertain. Trimming pared 3 bases from V and 7 bases from J, leaving 10 bases between. The CDR3 contains 14 residues. Germline V gene lookup returns CDR1 MNHEY and CDR2 SVGEGT.

This clone occurred a few times. This chain joins TRBV11-3 and TRBJ2-3; 7 bases align to TRBD2. Germline CDR1 SGHNT, CDR2 YENEEA. The junction had 8 bases not matched to a gene; V was cut back by 1 base and J by 1 base. The CDR3 sequence is 17 residues long. This chain's CDR3 is CASSLGLSGAGTDTQYF. The CDR3 DNA reads TGTGCCAGCAGCTTAGGTTTGAGCGGGGCCGGCACAGATACGCAGTATTTT.

A few counts support this clone. This chain joins TRBV2 and TRBJ2-3; tentative D call: TRBD2 (6 bases). The CDR3 loop spans 14 amino acids. The V end lost 5 bases, the J end lost 2 bases, and 11 bases lay between the germline ends. Germline CDR1 SNHLY, CDR2 FYNNEI. CDR3 sequence (DNA): TGTGCCAGCAGTCCGACTAGTCACACAGATACGCAGTATTTT. This gives the protein CASSPTSHTDTQYF.

The J gene is TRBJ2-2, the V gene TRBV11-2; no reliable D call. The CDR3 consists of 16 residues. Germline loops: CDR1 SGHAT, CDR2 FQNNGV. V lost 1 base and J 1 base, leaving 10 bases between the germline ends. The CDR3 region is CASSLVSVQNTGELFF. CDR3 nucleotides: TGTGCCAGCAGCTTAGTCTCGGTTCAGAACACCGGGGAGCTGTTTTTT.